This T cell receptor beta chain was captured by sequencing in a study of blood T cell repertoires in COVID-19 (dated by TCRdb to 2020 to 2022). Turning to the overall study: Samples from collaborators originated in the United States, Italy and Spain and spanned both the acute and convalescent phases of COVID-19. A de-identified subject ID, COVID-19 status, age in years and sex were almost always included in the sample metadata. A freely available public database, intended as a resource for researchers studying the immune response to SARS-CoV-2, is where the repertoires were released. The material from the prospective study consisted of cDNA or gDNA derived from T cells, B-cell-depleted T cells, or PBMCs. Where available, HLA class I and class II types were taken from metadata supplied by the sample provider and were not determined by assay-based typing. Deeply sampled blood TCRbeta repertoires from subjects exposed to, actively infected with, or recovered from COVID-19 were included in the dataset. The samples were drawn from the first 160 participants of the ongoing ImmuneRACE study and from some 1,300 subjects provided by 6 global collaborators. Results the study describes overall, beyond this receptor: How much clinical and demographic metadata was included differed by source and by participant, and the metadata was provided uncurated.

CDR1 and CDR2, per the germline V gene, are MNHEY and SVGEGT. Its CDR3 holds 14 amino acids, cysteine through phenylalanine. The only DNA kept is the CDR3, 42 bases in frame from the first base. Deletion took 2 bases off V and 5 bases off J, with a span of 10 bases between the germline ends. Whole blood was collected in K2EDTA tubes by collaborating institutions according to the institutions' own protocols. Collaborator samples were shipped for TCRbeta analysis as frozen whole blood, isolated PBMCs, or DNA extracted from either sample type. The immunoSEQ Assay, a bias-controlled multiplex PCR, was used to amplify TCRbeta CDR3 regions from genomic DNA. In the authors' own workflow: Within the assay, amplification of reference gene primers was used to estimate how many nucleated cells each sample contained. To quantify the absolute abundance of each unique TCRbeta CDR3 rearrangement, sequence reads were collapsed and filtered. For each sample, productive Simpson clonality was calculated by taking the square root of Simpson's diversity index across productive rearrangements. Here the immuneACCESS table is served through TCRdb, limited to in-frame sequences with V and J called. Missing clones are a known gap in these copies; in checked studies unresolved V genes cover under half, and the rest lacks a known reason. D and trimming were read from the DNA, whereas the V and J calls and clone size are those reported in that table. The sample has fewer than 300,000 clones on record, more than 70% of them singletons. The ten biggest clones cover roughly 3% of the sample.

Worth noting for this clone: Its target antigen remains unknown. One base away there is no much larger clone; base qualities are not given.

The sample comprised peripheral blood. The rearranged segments are TRBV6-2 or TRBV6-3 and TRBJ1-5, and TRBD1 may be the D gene, going by 5 matching bases. The TCR sequence derives from a woman under 30 with acute or convalescent COVID-19. The CDR3 in this case is CASSYGARHQPQHF. The DNA sequence follows: TGTGCCAGCAGTTACGGGGCCCGCCATCAGCCCCAGCATTTT.